This TCR beta chain was retrieved from a study of blood T cell repertoires in COVID-19. The V segment lost 1 base and the J segment 9 bases; nucleotides outside the gene matches: 8. The CDR3 is 15 amino acids. CDR1 and CDR2 (germline): SGDLS, YYNGEE. The assay was immunoSEQ multiplex PCR, and TCRdb's table has in-frame clones only and misses some. In the table there are fewer than 200,000 clones, approximately 80% of which are singletons. Cohort assignment relied on participant-reported clinical history. This TCR came from a woman aged 50 to 65 who had recovered from COVID-19. The chain has TRBV9 and TRBJ2-1, with TRBD1 identical over 9 bases. Specimen: PBMCs or T cells enriched from blood (not recorded which). For the CDR3, the DNA is TGTGCCAGCAGCGTACCCAGTTTGGGACAGGGTGAGCAGTTCTTC. Protein: CASSVPSLGQGEQFF.